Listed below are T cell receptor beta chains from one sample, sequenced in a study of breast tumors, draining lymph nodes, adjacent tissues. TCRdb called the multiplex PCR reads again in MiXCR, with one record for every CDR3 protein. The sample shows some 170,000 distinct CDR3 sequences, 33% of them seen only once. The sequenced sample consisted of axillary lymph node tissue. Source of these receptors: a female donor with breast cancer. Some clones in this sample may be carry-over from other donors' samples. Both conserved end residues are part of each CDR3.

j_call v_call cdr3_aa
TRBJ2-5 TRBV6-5 CASSPAGTGKTQYF
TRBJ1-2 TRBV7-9 CASSLESLGLTQTF
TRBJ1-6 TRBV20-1 CSVETGETSPLHF
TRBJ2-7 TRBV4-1 CASSRGTIQPYEQYF
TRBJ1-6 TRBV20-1 CSAMGPALRYNSPLHF
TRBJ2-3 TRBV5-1 CASSFRLAGATSTDTQYF
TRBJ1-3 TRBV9 CASSPRAGSGNTIYF
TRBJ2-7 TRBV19 CASSKLASGRADEQYF
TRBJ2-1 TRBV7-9 CASSRTSGGSYNEQFF
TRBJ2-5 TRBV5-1 CASSVAGQGGQETQYF
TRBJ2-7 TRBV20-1 CSAREVAGDSYEQYF
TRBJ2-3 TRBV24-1 CATSVSGVAYADTQYF
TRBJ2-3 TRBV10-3 CAISKVAGPPDTQYF
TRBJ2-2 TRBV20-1 CSASLGGEELFF
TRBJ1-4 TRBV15 CATAPTGSGEKLFF
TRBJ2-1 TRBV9 CASSGTKPYNEQSF
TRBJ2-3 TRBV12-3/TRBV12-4 CATSDLQLVHEQYF
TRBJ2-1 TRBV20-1 CSARPGTVNNEQFF
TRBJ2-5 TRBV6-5 CASSHSASGETQYF
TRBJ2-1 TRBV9 CASGTGDYNEQFF
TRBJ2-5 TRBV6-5 CASSHSGQYQETQYF
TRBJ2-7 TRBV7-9 CASSGHEQYF
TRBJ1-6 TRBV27 CASSLRQGASPLHF
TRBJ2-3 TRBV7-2 CASSLVPLVTDTQYF
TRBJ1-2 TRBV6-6 CASSRTGLNYGYTF
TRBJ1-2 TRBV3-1 CASSHSWTRGDYGYTF
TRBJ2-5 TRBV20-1 CSASGGQGWPAGQGTQYF
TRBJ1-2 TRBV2 CASVDRKHYGYTF
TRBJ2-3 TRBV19 CASTQGQTSTDTQYF
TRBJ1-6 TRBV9 CASSVDEGPNSPLHF
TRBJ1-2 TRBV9 CASSPRHSNYGYTF
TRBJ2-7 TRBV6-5 CASSHSTFPYEQYF
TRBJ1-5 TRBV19 CASSIGREGQPQHF
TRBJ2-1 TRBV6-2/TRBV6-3 CASSYLGGRDNEQFF
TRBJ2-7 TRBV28 CASSPNGSPYEQYF
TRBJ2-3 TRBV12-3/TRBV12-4 CAVDLGDSTDTQYF
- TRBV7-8 CASSLQREGREQYF
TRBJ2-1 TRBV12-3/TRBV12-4 CASSWDRDYNEQFF
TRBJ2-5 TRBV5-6 CASSLKSSRTGYQETQYF